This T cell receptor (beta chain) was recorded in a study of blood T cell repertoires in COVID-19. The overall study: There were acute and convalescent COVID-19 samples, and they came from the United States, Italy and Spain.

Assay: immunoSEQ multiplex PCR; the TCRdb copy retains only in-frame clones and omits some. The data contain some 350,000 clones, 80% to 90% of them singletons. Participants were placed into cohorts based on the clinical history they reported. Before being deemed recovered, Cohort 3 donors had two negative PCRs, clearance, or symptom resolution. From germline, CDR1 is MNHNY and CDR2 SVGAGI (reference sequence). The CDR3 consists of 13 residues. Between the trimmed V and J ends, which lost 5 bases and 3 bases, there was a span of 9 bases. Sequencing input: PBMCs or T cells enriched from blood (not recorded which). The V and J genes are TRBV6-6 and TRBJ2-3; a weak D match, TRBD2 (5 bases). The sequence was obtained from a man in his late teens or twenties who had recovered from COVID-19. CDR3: CASSKLETDTQYF. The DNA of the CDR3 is TGTGCCAGCAGTAAACTAGAGACAGATACGCAGTATTTT.